The 29 T cell receptor beta chains reported below all come from one sample, sequenced in a study of blood T cell repertoires in COVID-19. The table came from immunoSEQ multiplex PCR; TCRdb's copy has only in-frame clones and leaves some out. The sample has over 200,000 clones; 90% are singletons. Sequencing was performed on PBMCs or T cells enriched from blood (not recorded which). These receptors all come from a man younger than 40 who had recovered from COVID-19.

The chain carries TRBV27 and TRBJ1-5; D might be TRBD1 (6 bases). This CDR3 is 17 amino acids long. The germline CDR1 and CDR2 sequences are MNHEY and SMNVEV (reference sequence). The germline V and J ends were trimmed by 5 bases and 0 bases, with 17 bases remaining between them. CDR3: CASSLSGQPYSNQPQHF. For the CDR3, the DNA is TGTGCCAGCAGTCTCTCTGGACAGCCATATAGCAATCAGCCCCAGCATTTT.

The chain employs TRBV5-1 and TRBJ2-7, with 10 bases lining up with TRBD2. CDR1 and CDR2 from the germline V gene are SGHRS and YFSETQ. The CDR3 has 16 residues. J was trimmed by 6 bases and V by 0 bases; bases with no gene match: 9. The CDR3: CASSLEVAGGGFEQYF. The CDR3 DNA follows: TGCGCCAGCAGCTTGGAGGTAGCGGGAGGAGGTTTCGAGCAGTACTTC. Using reference TRBV5-1 and TRBJ2-7 for the parts outside the CDR3, the full variable domain is KAGVTQTPRYLIKTRGQQVTLSCSPISGHRSVSWYQQTPGQGLQFLFEYFSETQRNKGNFPGRFSGRQFSNSRSEMNVSTLELGDSALYLCASSLEVAGGGFEQYFGPGTRLTVT.

This chain joins TRBV3-1 (or the pseudogene TRBV3-2) and TRBJ1-2; 7 bases align to TRBD1. V lost 4 bases to trimming and J lost 0 bases; unmatched junction nucleotides: 11. The CDR3 is made up of 17 amino acids. Germline-derived CDR1 and CDR2 are LGHDT and YNNKEL (reference sequence). The CDR3 here is CASSPGTANGPNYGYTF. The CDR3 nucleotides are TGTGCCAGCAGCCCCGGGACAGCAAATGGGCCTAACTATGGCTACACCTTC.

This chain connects TRBV4-2 to TRBJ1-2, with a weak D call TRBD1 (5 bases). The V gene lost 1 base and the J gene lost 4 bases, with 10 bases spanning the gap. Germline lookup yields CDR1 LGHNA and CDR2 YNFKEQ. The CDR3 spans 14 residues. Here the CDR3 reads CASSQVDNAYGYTF. Written as DNA, the CDR3 is TGTGCCAGCAGCCAAGTGGACAATGCCTATGGCTACACCTTC.

The rearrangement links TRBV2 to TRBJ2-1, with 13 bases aligning to TRBD2. The CDR3 is 15 amino acids. The J segment lost 8 bases and the V segment lost 3 bases, leaving 4 bases of the junction unmatched. CDR1 and CDR2 from the germline V gene are SNHLY and FYNNEI. Written as DNA, the CDR3 is TGTGCCAGCAGTGAGCGGGGACTAGCGGGGCATGAGCAGTTCTTC. It codes for CASSERGLAGHEQFF.

This rearrangement joins TRBV29-1 to TRBJ2-3; 11 bases match TRBD2. This CDR3 is 14 amino acids long. The junction had 8 bases not matched to a gene; V was cut back by 7 bases and J by 5 bases. Germline V CDR1 and CDR2: SQVTM, ANQGSEA. The CDR3 loop is CSAFRLAGIDTQYF. Here the CDR3 DNA reads TGCAGCGCCTTCCGACTAGCGGGAATAGATACGCAGTATTTT.

The V gene is TRBV9, the J gene TRBJ1-1; 7 positions match TRBD1. The CDR3 loop spans 13 amino acids. V shed 0 bases, J shed 5 bases, and the junction held 1 base outside the gene matches. The germline CDR1 and CDR2 sequences are SGDLS and YYNGEE. The CDR3: CASSVDRGTEAFF. CDR3 nucleotide sequence: TGTGCCAGCAGCGTAGACAGGGGTACTGAAGCTTTCTTT. The entire variable domain, with the rest obtained from reference TRBV9 and TRBJ1-1, is as follows: DSGVTQTPKHLITATGQRVTLRCSPRSGDLSVYWYQQSLDQGLQFLIQYYNGEERAKGNILERFSAQQFPDLHSELNLSSLELGDSALYFCASSVDRGTEAFFGQGTRLTVV.

CDR3 amino acids: CASSLEYRGDTQYF. The CDR3 DNA follows: TGTGCCAGCAGCTTAGAGTATAGGGGGGATACGCAGTATTTT. V usage is TRBV7-2 and J usage is TRBJ2-3; D may be TRBD1 (6 bases). Germline V lookup: CDR1 SGHTA, CDR2 FQGNSA. The CDR3 sequence is 14 residues long. The V end was cut by 1 base, the J end by 6 bases, with 11 bases between.

This chain connects TRBV10-1 to TRBJ2-5, with 14 bases identical to TRBD2. CDR1 and CDR2 (germline): WNHNN, SYGVQD (reference sequence). J was trimmed by 5 bases and V by 4 bases; bases with no gene match: 6. CDR3 length equals 16 residues. CDR3 in amino acids: CASSAGTSGRMETQYF. The CDR3 nucleotides are TGCGCCAGCAGTGCAGGGACTAGCGGGAGAATGGAGACCCAGTACTTC.

This sequence joins TRBV11-3 and TRBJ2-1, with 9 positions matching TRBD1. V was clipped by 5 bases and J by 0 bases; unmatched bases: 11. Germline V gives CDR1 SGHNT, CDR2 YENEEA. The CDR3 runs 18 residues. The CDR3 nucleotides are TGTGCCAGCAGCCCCACAGGGGGCGCGGGGATCTCCTACAATGAGCAGTTCTTC. Translation: CASSPTGGAGISYNEQFF.

V and J are TRBV7-2 and TRBJ2-1; possibly TRBD2 for D (7 bases). Trimming removed 5 bases at V and 8 bases at J, with 19 bases between. Germline lookup yields CDR1 SGHTA and CDR2 FQGNSA. There are 15 residues in the CDR3. In DNA, the CDR3 is TGTGCCAGCAGCCCTAGTGGGGGGGCCACCTATGAGCAGTTCTTC. It translates to CASSPSGGATYEQFF.

The V gene is TRBV6-5, the J gene TRBJ2-7; TRBD2 agrees at 11 bases. The CDR3 loop spans 15 amino acids. CDR1 is MNHEY, CDR2 SVGAGI, per germline. J lost 6 bases, V lost 6 bases, and 10 bases had no gene match. This CDR3 is CASRRGLAGPLEQYF. The CDR3 DNA follows: TGTGCCAGCAGGAGAGGACTAGCGGGCCCCCTCGAGCAGTACTTC.

The V and J genes are TRBV7-2 and TRBJ2-3; the D gene is possibly TRBD1 (6 bases). Germline-derived CDR1 and CDR2 are SGHTA and FQGNSA. The CDR3 extends over 16 amino acids. Trimming took off 4 bases at V and 1 base at J, with 15 bases between the two ends. The CDR3 loop reads CASSSLWTEGTDTQYF. CDR3 sequence (DNA): TGTGCCAGCAGCTCCCTCTGGACAGAGGGCACAGATACGCAGTATTTT. Filled out from reference TRBV7-2 and TRBJ2-3, the complete variable domain reads GAGVSQSPSNKVTEKGKDVELRCDPISGHTALYWYRQSLGQGLEFLIYFQGNSAPDKSGLPSDRFSAERTGGSVSTLTIQRTQQEDSAVYLCASSSLWTEGTDTQYFGPGTRLTVL.

V usage is TRBV21-1 and J usage is TRBJ1-1; the table's D call, TRBD1, has no DNA check behind it. TRBV21-1 is a pseudogene segment. This CDR3 is 14 amino acids long. The CDR3 nucleotides read TGTGCCAGCAGGAAACAGGGTTTTGGCACTGAAGCTTTCTTT. Amino acids: CASRKQGFGTEAFF.

The rearrangement uses TRBV30 and TRBJ1-4; the D gene is possibly TRBD1 (5 bases). The CDR3 has 13 amino acids. CDR1 is GTSNPN and CDR2 is SVGIG in the germline V gene (reference sequence). V lost 2 bases and J 8 bases, leaving 12 bases between the germline ends. The CDR3 sequence: CAWSKKGWEKLFF. DNA of the CDR3: TGTGCCTGGAGTAAGAAGGGGTGGGAAAAACTGTTTTTT.

This chain connects TRBV2 to TRBJ2-7; 15 nucleotides align to TRBD2. Germline V gene sequence: CDR1 SNHLY, CDR2 FYNNEI. The CDR3 consists of 17 residues. Losses at the gene ends were 6 bases for V and 0 bases for J; bases not matched to a gene: 6. The CDR3 coding sequence is TGTGCCAGCAGACCCGGGACTAGCGGGAGGCACTCCTACGAGCAGTACTTC. The encoded protein is CASRPGTSGRHSYEQYF.

The J gene is TRBJ2-1, the V gene TRBV25-1, with 7 bases aligning to TRBD2. The CDR3 consists of 14 residues. V shed 3 bases and J 5 bases; nucleotides not matched to a gene: 4. CDR1 and CDR2 from the germline V gene are MGHDK and SYGVNS. CDR3 bases: TGTGCCAGCAGTGAGGGGGGGTTCGACAATGAGCAGTTCTTC. This translates into CASSEGGFDNEQFF.

This sequence joins TRBV12-5 and TRBJ1-1, with D possibly being TRBD1 (6 bases). This CDR3 region has 13 residues. The ends were cut back, 7 bases at V and 2 bases at J, with 11 bases in the middle. Looked up from germline, CDR1 is LGHNT and CDR2 is FRNRAP. CDR3 coding DNA: TGTGCTAGTGCCATACAGGGTAACACTGAAGCTTTCTTT. It specifies CASAIQGNTEAFF.

V is TRBV4-3 and J is TRBJ2-7; unclear D gene. The germline V gene encodes CDR1 LGHNA and CDR2 YSLEER. CDR3 length: 13 residues. V lost 4 bases and J lost 3, with 10 bases in between. This chain's CDR3 is CASSPRTGYEQYF. The CDR3 region has the DNA TGCGCCAGCAGCCCGCGCACCGGCTACGAGCAGTACTTC.

The chain uses TRBV10-3 and TRBJ2-1; 7 bases line up with TRBD2. CDR1 and CDR2 (germline): ENHRY, SYGVKD. This CDR3 region has 15 residues. Losses at the gene ends were 3 bases for V and 4 bases for J; bases not matched to a gene: 6. Here the CDR3 reads CAISEGWRGYNEQFF. CDR3 coding DNA: TGTGCCATCAGTGAAGGTTGGCGGGGGTACAATGAGCAGTTCTTC.

The chain links TRBV28 to TRBJ1-5; possible D gene TRBD1, 5 bases. Germline lookup yields CDR1 MDHEN and CDR2 SYDVKM. The V end lost 4 bases, the J end lost 2 bases, and 12 bases lay between the germline ends. This CDR3 contains 15 residues. CDR3 loop: CASSYRGAGNQPQHF. The CDR3 coding sequence is TGTGCCAGCAGTTACCGTGGGGCTGGCAATCAGCCCCAGCATTTT.

The chain joins TRBV10-2 to TRBJ1-5; D unresolved. There are 16 residues in the CDR3. The germline V gene encodes CDR1 WSHSY and CDR2 SAAADI. Trimming removed 0 bases from V and 6 bases from J, with 15 bases in between. The chain's CDR3 is CASSESSRFQAQPQHF. The DNA for the CDR3 is TGCGCCAGCAGTGAGTCGAGTAGGTTTCAGGCTCAGCCCCAGCATTTT.

This chain uses TRBV5-4 with TRBJ1-3; TRBD1 matches 11 bases. CDR3 length: 16 residues. Germline V gene sequence: CDR1 SGHNT, CDR2 YYREEE (reference sequence). Trimming removed 2 bases from V and 2 bases from J; junction bases left unmatched: 3. The CDR3 sequence: CASSFGQGAAGNTIYF. CDR3 DNA sequence: TGTGCCAGCAGCTTTGGACAGGGGGCTGCTGGAAACACCATATATTTT.

The J gene is TRBJ2-7, the V gene TRBV3-1 (or the pseudogene TRBV3-2); 10 bases fit TRBD2. Per the germline V gene, CDR1 is LGHDT and CDR2 is YNNKEL (reference sequence). V gave up 1 base and J gave up 1 base; unmatched junction bases: 4. CDR3 length: 16 amino acids. CDR3 sequence (DNA): TGTGCCAGCAGCCAAGGGACTAGCGGAGGGTCCTACGAGCAGTACTTC. It translates to CASSQGTSGGSYEQYF.

This clone has a handful of counts. The chain combines TRBV19 with TRBJ2-1; 8 bases align to TRBD2. J lost 3 bases, V lost 1 base, and 2 bases had no gene match. The CDR3 sequence is 15 residues long. Germline-derived CDR1 and CDR2 are LNHDA and SQIVND (reference sequence). The CDR3 sequence: CASSIAGGGYNEQFF. The CDR3, as DNA: TGTGCCAGTAGTATAGCGGGAGGGGGCTACAATGAGCAGTTCTTC.

The chain joins TRBV28 to TRBJ1-5; 7 bases fit TRBD1. The V segment lost 8 bases and the J segment 0 bases; nucleotides outside the gene matches: 7. This CDR3 has 15 amino acids. Germline CDR1 and CDR2: MDHEN and SYDVKM. DNA of the CDR3: TGTGCCAGCGGGGACAGACGATATAGCAATCAGCCCCAGCATTTT. The encoded protein is CASGDRRYSNQPQHF.

The CDR3 bases are TGTGCCAGCAGCTTCGGGACCCGCGGGGTGAGCAATCAGCCCCAGCATTTT. It translates to CASSFGTRGVSNQPQHF. The V call is TRBV5-5, the J call TRBJ1-5; a weak D match, TRBD1 (5 bases). CDR1 and CDR2 from the germline V gene are SGHKS and YYEKEE (reference sequence). Deletions cut 2 bases from V and 1 base from J, with 16 bases between. CDR3 length: 17 residues. Supplemented by reference TRBV5-5 and TRBJ1-5, the full variable domain reads DAGVTQSPTHLIKTRGQQVTLRCSPISGHKSVSWYQQVLGQGPQFIFQYYEKEERGRGNFPDRFSARQFPNYSSELNVNALLLGDSALYLCASSFGTRGVSNQPQHFGDGTRLSIL.

This clone was recorded once. V is TRBV5-5 and J is TRBJ1-6; possibly TRBD1 for D (5 bases). The CDR3 is made up of 18 amino acids. With 1 base removed from V and 5 bases from J, the gap between germline ends came to 19 bases. Germline CDR1 is SGHKS and CDR2 is YYEKEE (reference sequence). CDR3 nucleotide sequence: TGTGCCAGCAGCTTGTGGGCGCGACAGACCACGGATAATTCACCCCTCCACTTT. Protein product: CASSLWARQTTDNSPLHF.

The chain links TRBV7-8 to TRBJ2-2, with a weak D call TRBD1 (5 bases). The CDR3 runs 17 residues. Deletions cut 1 base from V and 5 bases from J, with 17 bases between. Germline CDR1 reads SGHVS; CDR2 reads FQNEAQ. CDR3 coding DNA: TGTGCCAGCAGCTTAGTTCCTTCCCCAGGGCGAACCGGGGAGCTGTTTTTT. Translated, it gives CASSLVPSPGRTGELFF. The full variable domain, completed using reference TRBV7-8 and TRBJ2-2, is GAGVSQSPRYKVAKRGQDVALRCDPISGHVSLFWYQQALGQGPEFLTYFQNEAQLDKSGLPSDRFFAERPEGSVSTLKIQRTQQEDSAVYLCASSLVPSPGRTGELFFGEGSRLTVL.